The clone carrying this T cell receptor beta chain has only one observation. Per the study methods: Amplification of reference gene primers provided the estimated nucleated cell counts. The table came from immunoSEQ multiplex PCR; TCRdb's copy has only in-frame clones and leaves some out. V, J and clone size reflect that table, while D and trimming were determined from the DNA. The sample yields 65,000 or so clones, 81% seen once. The data were taken from a study of blood T cell repertoires in COVID-19. Whole-study context: Specimens from acute and convalescent COVID-19 originated in the United States, Italy and Spain. T cells, B-cell-depleted T cells, or PBMCs provided the cDNA or gDNA that served as material.

V lost 1 base and J 1 base, leaving 8 bases between the germline ends. This CDR3 comprises 14 residues. Germline lookup yields CDR1 SGDLS and CDR2 YYNGEE. Material: peripheral blood. This rearrangement joins TRBV9 to TRBJ1-1; D is possibly TRBD1 (6 bases). The clonotype originates from a man of 80 years or more with acute or convalescent COVID-19. CDR3 region: CASSVQGQNTEAFF. In DNA form, the CDR3 reads TGTGCCAGCAGCGTACAGGGGCAGAACACTGAAGCTTTCTTT.